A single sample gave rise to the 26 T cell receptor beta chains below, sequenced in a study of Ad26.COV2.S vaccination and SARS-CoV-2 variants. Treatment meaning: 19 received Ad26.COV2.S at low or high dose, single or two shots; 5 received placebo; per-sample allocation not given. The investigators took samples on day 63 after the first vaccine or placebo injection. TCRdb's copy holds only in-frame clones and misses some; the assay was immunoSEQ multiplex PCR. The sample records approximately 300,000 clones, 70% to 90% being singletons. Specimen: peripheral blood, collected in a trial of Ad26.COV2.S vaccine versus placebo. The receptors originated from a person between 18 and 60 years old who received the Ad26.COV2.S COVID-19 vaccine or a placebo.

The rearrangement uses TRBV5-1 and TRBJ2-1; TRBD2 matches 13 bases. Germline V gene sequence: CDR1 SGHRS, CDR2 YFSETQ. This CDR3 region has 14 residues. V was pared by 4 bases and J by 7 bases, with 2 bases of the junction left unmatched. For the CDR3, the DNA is TGCGCCAGCAGCGAGGGACTAGCGGGAAATGAGCAGTTCTTC. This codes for CASSEGLAGNEQFF.

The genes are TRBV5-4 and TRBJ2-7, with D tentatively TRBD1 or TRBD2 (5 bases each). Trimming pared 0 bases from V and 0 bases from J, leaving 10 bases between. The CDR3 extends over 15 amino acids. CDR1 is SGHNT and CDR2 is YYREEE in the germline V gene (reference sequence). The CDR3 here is CASSLAGAASYEQYF. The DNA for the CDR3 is TGTGCCAGCAGCTTGGCCGGGGCAGCCTCCTACGAGCAGTACTTC.

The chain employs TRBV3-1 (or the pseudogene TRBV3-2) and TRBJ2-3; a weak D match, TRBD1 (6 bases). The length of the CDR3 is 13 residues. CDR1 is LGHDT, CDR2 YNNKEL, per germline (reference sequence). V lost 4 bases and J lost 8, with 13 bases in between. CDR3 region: CASSRSEGGTQYF. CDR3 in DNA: TGTGCCAGCAGCCGGAGCGAAGGGGGTACGCAGTATTTT.

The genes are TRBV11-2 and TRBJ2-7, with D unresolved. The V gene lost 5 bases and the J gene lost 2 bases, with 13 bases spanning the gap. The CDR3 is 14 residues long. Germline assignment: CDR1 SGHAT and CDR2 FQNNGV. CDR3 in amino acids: CASSPRREAYEQYF. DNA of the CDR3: TGTGCCAGCAGCCCCCGTAGGGAAGCCTACGAGCAGTACTTC.

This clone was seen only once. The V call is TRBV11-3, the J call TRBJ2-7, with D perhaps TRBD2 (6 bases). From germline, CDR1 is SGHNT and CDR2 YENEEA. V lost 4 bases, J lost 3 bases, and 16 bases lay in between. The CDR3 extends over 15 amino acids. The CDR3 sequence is CASSWPRGVSYEQYF. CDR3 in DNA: TGTGCCAGCAGCTGGCCGCGGGGTGTAAGCTACGAGCAGTACTTC.

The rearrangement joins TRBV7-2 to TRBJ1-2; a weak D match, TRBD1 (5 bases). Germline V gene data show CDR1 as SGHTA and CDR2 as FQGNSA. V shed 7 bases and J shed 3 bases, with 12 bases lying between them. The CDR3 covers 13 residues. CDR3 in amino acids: CASIRQFDYGYTF. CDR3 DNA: TGTGCCAGCATAAGACAGTTTGACTATGGCTACACCTTC.

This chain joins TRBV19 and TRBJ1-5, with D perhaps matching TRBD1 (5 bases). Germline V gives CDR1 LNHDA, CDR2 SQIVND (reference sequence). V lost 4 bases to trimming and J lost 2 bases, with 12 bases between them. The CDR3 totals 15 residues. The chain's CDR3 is CASSREGNGNQPQHF. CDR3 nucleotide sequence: TGTGCCAGTAGTAGGGAGGGGAACGGCAATCAGCCCCAGCATTTT. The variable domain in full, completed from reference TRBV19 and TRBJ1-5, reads DGGITQSPKYLFRKEGQNVTLSCEQNLNHDAMYWYRQDPGQGLRLIYYSQIVNDFQKGDIAEGYSVSREKKESFPLTVTSAQKNPTAFYLCASSREGNGNQPQHFGDGTRLSIL.

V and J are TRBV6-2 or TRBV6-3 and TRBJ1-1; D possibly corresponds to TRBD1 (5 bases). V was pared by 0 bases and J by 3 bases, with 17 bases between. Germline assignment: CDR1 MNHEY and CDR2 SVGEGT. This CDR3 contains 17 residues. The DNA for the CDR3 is TGTGCCAGCAGTTACTCGACGAGAGGGCAGACAGACACTGAAGCTTTCTTT. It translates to CASSYSTRGQTDTEAFF.

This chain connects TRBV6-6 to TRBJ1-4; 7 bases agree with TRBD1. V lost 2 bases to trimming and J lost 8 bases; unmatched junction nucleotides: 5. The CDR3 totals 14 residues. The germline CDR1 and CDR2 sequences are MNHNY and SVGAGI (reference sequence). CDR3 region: CASSYRGLREKLFF. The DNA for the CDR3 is TGTGCCAGCAGTTACAGGGGGCTGAGAGAAAAACTGTTTTTT.

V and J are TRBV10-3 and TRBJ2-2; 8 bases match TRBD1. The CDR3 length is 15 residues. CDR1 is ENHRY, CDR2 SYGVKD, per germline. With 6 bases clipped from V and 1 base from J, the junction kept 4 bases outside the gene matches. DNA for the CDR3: TGTGCCATCAGGACAGACAGGGGGAACACCGGGGAGCTGTTTTTT. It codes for CAIRTDRGNTGELFF.

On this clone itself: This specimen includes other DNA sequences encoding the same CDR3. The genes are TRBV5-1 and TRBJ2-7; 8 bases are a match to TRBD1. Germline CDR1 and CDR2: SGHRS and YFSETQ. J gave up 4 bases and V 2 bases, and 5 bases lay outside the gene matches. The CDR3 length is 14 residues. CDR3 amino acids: CASSLGQGGYEQYF. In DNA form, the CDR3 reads TGCGCCAGCAGCTTAGGACAGGGTGGATACGAGCAGTACTTC.

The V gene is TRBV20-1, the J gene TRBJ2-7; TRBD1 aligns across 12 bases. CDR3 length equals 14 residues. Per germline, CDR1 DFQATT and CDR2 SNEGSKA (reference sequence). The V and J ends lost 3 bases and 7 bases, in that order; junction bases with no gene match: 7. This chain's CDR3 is CSASPGQGAREQYF. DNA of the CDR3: TGCAGTGCTAGTCCGGGACAGGGGGCTCGGGAGCAGTACTTC.

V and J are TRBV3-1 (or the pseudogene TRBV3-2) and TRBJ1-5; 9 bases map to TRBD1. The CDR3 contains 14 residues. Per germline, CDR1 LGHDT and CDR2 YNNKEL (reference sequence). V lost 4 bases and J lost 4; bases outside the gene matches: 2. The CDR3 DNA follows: TGTGCCAGCAGCCGGGACAGGGATAATCAGCCCCAGCATTTT. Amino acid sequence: CASSRDRDNQPQHF.

This chain's CDR3 is CASSQVGETNGYTF. The CDR3 DNA reads as TGTGCCAGCAGCCAAGTGGGGGAAACGAATGGCTACACCTTC. This chain links TRBV3-1 (or the pseudogene TRBV3-2) with TRBJ1-2, with D perhaps matching TRBD1 (5 bases). Germline V CDR1 and CDR2: LGHDT, YNNKEL (reference sequence). V gave up 1 base and J gave up 6 bases, with 12 bases separating them. The CDR3 covers 14 residues.

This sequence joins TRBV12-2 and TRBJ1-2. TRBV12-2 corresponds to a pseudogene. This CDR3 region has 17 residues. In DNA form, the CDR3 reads TGTGCAAGTCGCCCCCCACGGACGGGTCGGACTAACTATGGCTACACCTTC. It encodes CASRPPRTGRTNYGYTF.

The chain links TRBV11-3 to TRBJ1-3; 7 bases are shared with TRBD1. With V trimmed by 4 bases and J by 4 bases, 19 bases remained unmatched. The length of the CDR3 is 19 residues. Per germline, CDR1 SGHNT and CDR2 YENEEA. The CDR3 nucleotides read TGTGCCAGCAGCTCGCCCCCCACAGGGGCTAGAGGGAGCGGAAACACCATATATTTT. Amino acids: CASSSPPTGARGSGNTIYF.

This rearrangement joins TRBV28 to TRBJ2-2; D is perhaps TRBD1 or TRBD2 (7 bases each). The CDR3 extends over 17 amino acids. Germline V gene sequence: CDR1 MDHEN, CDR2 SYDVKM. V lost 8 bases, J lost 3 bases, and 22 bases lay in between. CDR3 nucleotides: TGTGCCAGCCCCTGGGGGAGGGGGCTTTTGGACACCGGGGAGCTGTTTTTT. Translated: CASPWGRGLLDTGELFF.

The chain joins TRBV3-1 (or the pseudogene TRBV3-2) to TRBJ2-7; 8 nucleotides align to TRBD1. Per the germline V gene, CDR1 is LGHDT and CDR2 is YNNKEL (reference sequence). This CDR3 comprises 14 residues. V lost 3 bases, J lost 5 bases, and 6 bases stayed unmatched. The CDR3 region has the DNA TGTGCCAGCAGCCACGCTGGACAGGGAGACGAGCAGTACTTC. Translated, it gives CASSHAGQGDEQYF.

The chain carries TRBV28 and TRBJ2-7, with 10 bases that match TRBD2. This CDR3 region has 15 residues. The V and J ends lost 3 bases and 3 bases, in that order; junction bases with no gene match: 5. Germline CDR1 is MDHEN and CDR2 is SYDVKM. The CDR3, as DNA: TGTGCCAGCAGTTTCTTAGCGGGGGGCCGCTACGAGCAGTACTTC. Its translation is CASSFLAGGRYEQYF.

The CDR3 loop reads CATTARSYEQYF. The CDR3 DNA follows: TGTGCCACCACGGCCCGCTCCTACGAGCAGTACTTC. The J gene is TRBJ2-7, the V gene TRBV6-5, with D unclear. The CDR3 has 12 amino acids. The germline gives CDR1 MNHEY, CDR2 SVGAGI. Trimming removed 10 bases from V and 0 bases from J, with 10 bases in between.

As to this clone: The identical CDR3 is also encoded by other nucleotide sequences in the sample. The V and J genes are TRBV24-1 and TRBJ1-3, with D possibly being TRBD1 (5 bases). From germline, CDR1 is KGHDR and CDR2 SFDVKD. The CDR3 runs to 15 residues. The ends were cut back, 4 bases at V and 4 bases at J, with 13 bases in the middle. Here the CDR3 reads CATSEAGRAGNTIYF. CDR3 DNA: TGTGCCACCAGTGAGGCAGGGCGAGCCGGAAACACCATATATTTT.

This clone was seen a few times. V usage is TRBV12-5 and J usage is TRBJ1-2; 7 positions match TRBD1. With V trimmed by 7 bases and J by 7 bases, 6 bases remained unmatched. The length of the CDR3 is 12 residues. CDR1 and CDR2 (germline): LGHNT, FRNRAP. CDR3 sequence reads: CASAPTGIGYTF. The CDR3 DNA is TGTGCTAGTGCCCCGACAGGGATTGGCTACACCTTC.

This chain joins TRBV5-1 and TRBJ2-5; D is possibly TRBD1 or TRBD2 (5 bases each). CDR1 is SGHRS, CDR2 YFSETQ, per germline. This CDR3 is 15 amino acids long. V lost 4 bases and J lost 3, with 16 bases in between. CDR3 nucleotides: TGCGCCAGCAGCGAGGACTGGACAAGTAAAGAGACCCAGTACTTC. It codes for CASSEDWTSKETQYF.

The CDR3 spells CASRMWAYGYTF. The CDR3 coding sequence is TGCGCCAGCAGGATGTGGGCCTATGGCTACACCTTC. This sequence joins TRBV23-1 and TRBJ1-2; D remains unclear. TRBV23-1 has ORF status, its function being uncertain. The germline V and J ends were trimmed by 6 bases and 4 bases, with 9 bases remaining between them. The CDR3 has 12 residues.

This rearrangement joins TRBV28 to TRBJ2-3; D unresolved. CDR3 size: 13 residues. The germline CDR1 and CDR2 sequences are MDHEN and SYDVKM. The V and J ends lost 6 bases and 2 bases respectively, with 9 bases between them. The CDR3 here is CASRPIDTDTQYF. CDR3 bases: TGTGCCAGCAGGCCCATAGACACAGATACGCAGTATTTT.

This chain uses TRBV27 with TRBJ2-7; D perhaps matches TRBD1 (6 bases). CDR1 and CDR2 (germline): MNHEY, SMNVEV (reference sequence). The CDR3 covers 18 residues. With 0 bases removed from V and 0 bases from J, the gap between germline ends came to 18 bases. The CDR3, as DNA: TGTGCCAGCAGTTTATCGACTCCTCAGGGGCCCGTCTCCTACGAGCAGTACTTC. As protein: CASSLSTPQGPVSYEQYF.